This TCR beta chain is from a study of blood T cell repertoires in COVID-19. Profiling relied on immunoSEQ multiplex PCR, and the TCRdb table lists in-frame clones only, not all of them. The data show around 300,000 clones, 90% seen once. The sequence was collected from a woman in her thirties or forties with COVID-19, enrolled during active disease. Sequencing input: peripheral blood.

DNA of the CDR3: TGTGCCATCAGCCGGGACAGGGGGAGTAGAGAGACCCAGTACTTC. Amino acids: CAISRDRGSRETQYF. This rearrangement joins TRBV10-3 to TRBJ2-5, with 11 bases fitting TRBD1. CDR1 and CDR2 from the germline V gene are ENHRY and SYGVKD. This CDR3 spans 15 amino acids. Losses at the gene ends were 6 bases for V and 4 bases for J; bases not matched to a gene: 7.